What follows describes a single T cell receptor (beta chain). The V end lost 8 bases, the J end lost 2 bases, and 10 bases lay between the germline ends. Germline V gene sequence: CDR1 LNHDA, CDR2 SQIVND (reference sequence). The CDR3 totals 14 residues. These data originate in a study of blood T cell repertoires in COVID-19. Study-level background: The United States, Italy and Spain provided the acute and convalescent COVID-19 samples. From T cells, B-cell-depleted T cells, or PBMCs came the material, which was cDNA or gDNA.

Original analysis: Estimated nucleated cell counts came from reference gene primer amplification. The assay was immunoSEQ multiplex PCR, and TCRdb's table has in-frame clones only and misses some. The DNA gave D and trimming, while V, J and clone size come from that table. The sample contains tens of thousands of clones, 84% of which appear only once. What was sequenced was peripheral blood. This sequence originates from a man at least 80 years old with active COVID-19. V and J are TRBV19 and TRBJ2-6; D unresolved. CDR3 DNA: TGTGCCAGTTCCCGGTCGGCTGGGGCCAACGTCCTGACTTTC. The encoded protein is CASSRSAGANVLTF.